The 11 T cell receptor beta chains listed next were all sequenced from one sample in a study of Graves' ophthalmopathy and Graves' hyperthyroidism. Amplification from RNA transcripts yielded the TCR beta CDR3 regions. The first-round RT-PCR employed HTBI primers together with the Qiagen OneStep RT-PCR kit. A multiplex PCR was then performed as the second round. TCRdb used MiXCR to reprocess the multiplex PCR reads, holding one entry per CDR3 protein. This table holds over 450,000 distinct CDR3 sequences, around 14% found once. Sequenced material: blood. These receptors came from a young woman with Graves' ophthalmopathy.

The rearrangement uses TRBV2 and TRBJ2-5; a possible D gene is TRBD1 (6 bases). This CDR3 is built from 11 residues. From germline, CDR1 is SNHLY and CDR2 FYNNEI. Trimming took 10 bases from V and 5 from J, leaving 11 bases between them. CDR3 bases: TGTGCCACCCAGGGGTCGGAGACCCAGTACTTC. The encoded protein is CATQGSETQYF.

In its sample, this clonotype was seen many times. This sequence joins TRBV29-1 and TRBJ1-1; D not certain. Per germline, CDR1 SQVTM and CDR2 ANQGSEA. The CDR3 spans 10 residues. Trimming took 4 bases from V and 7 from J, leaving 7 bases between them. The CDR3, as DNA: TGCAGCGTTGGAGAGAGTGAAGCTTTCTTT. It encodes CSVGESEAFF.

This clonotype has at least ten counts. The chain is built from TRBV12-3 or TRBV12-4 and TRBJ1-5; 8 bases are shared with TRBD1. CDR3 length: 14 amino acids. Losses at the gene ends were 8 bases for V and 4 bases for J; bases not matched to a gene: 7. The CDR3 sequence: CASSFRGPNQPQHF. CDR3 coding DNA: TGTGCCAGCTCATTCAGGGGGCCAAATCAGCCCCAGCATTTT.

This clonotype was counted many times. The CDR3 protein is CSASPSTGGQNSPLHF. The CDR3 coding sequence is TGCAGTGCCTCCCCTTCTACAGGGGGCCAAAATTCACCCCTCCACTTT. The chain uses TRBV20-1 and TRBJ1-6; 9 nucleotides align to TRBD1. The germline V gene encodes CDR1 DFQATT and CDR2 SNEGSKA (reference sequence). This CDR3 has 16 amino acids. Trimming cost V 6 bases and J 7 bases; bases outside gene matches: 13.

This clonotype was seen repeatedly, ten times or more. The genes are TRBV12-3 or TRBV12-4 and TRBJ2-5, with D perhaps matching TRBD2 (5 bases). The CDR3 contains 14 residues. Trimming took 1 base from V and 3 from J, leaving 9 bases between them. The CDR3 region is CASSLGGAKETQYF. The CDR3 DNA is TGTGCCAGCAGTTTAGGGGGAGCCAAAGAGACCCAGTACTTC.

This clonotype was counted at least ten times. This chain links TRBV30 with TRBJ1-1; 9 bases map to TRBD1. Per germline, CDR1 GTSNPN and CDR2 SVGIG (reference sequence). With V trimmed by 2 bases and J by 7 bases, 11 bases remained unmatched. CDR3 length equals 15 residues. CDR3 sequence (DNA): TGTGCCTGGAGTACCCCGGGACAGGGTTACTTTGAAGCTTTCTTT. Encoded protein: CAWSTPGQGYFEAFF. Combining the CDR3 with reference TRBV30 and TRBJ1-1 gives the whole variable domain SQTIHQWPATLVQPVGSPLSLECTVEGTSNPNLYWYRQAAGRGLQLLFYSVGIGQISSEVPQNLSASRPQDRQFILSSKKLLLSDSGFYLCAWSTPGQGYFEAFFGQGTRLTVV.

This clonotype was picked up many times. This chain connects TRBV7-6 to TRBJ2-2; the D is unclear. The V gene's germline CDR1 is SGHVS and CDR2 FNYEAQ. The CDR3 is made up of 16 amino acids. V was clipped by 1 base and J by 1 base, with 10 bases between them. The CDR3 DNA follows: TGTGCCAGCAGCTTAGTCACAACATGGAACACCGGGGAGCTGTTTTTT. Translated: CASSLVTTWNTGELFF.

The table lists this clonotype with many counts. This chain connects TRBV28 to TRBJ2-4; D is perhaps TRBD1 (7 bases). The CDR3 has 16 residues. Germline V gene data show CDR1 as MDHEN and CDR2 as SYDVKM. V lost 2 bases and J 1 base, leaving 12 bases between the germline ends. The CDR3 sequence: CASSLATGRAKNIQYF. The DNA of the CDR3 is TGTGCCAGCAGTTTAGCGACAGGGAGGGCCAAAAACATTCAGTACTTC. Based on the CDR3 plus reference TRBV28 and TRBJ2-4, the full variable domain is DVKVTQSSRYLVKRTGEKVFLECVQDMDHENMFWYRQDPGLGLRLIYFSYDVKMKEKGDIPEGYSVSREKKERFSLILESASTNQTSMYLCASSLATGRAKNIQYFGAGTRLSVL.

At least ten counts were recorded for this clonotype. The rearrangement links TRBV24-1 to TRBJ1-2; the D gene is possibly TRBD1 (5 bases). The germline gives CDR1 KGHDR, CDR2 SFDVKD. Trimming removed 3 bases at V and 8 bases at J, with 12 bases between. This CDR3 contains 13 residues. The CDR3 coding sequence is TGTGCCACCAGTGATGCAGGGTCTAACGGCTACACCTTC. It encodes CATSDAGSNGYTF.

Details on this clonotype: Possible read error: a much larger clone is one base away. The chain recombines TRBV20-1 with TRBJ1-2; TRBD1 matches at 7 bases. The V gene end was trimmed by 4 bases and the J gene end by 4 bases; junction bases not matched to a gene: 0. This CDR3 has 11 amino acids. Germline loops: CDR1 DFQATT, CDR2 SNEGSKA (reference sequence). In DNA, the CDR3 is TGCAGTGCTAACAGGGGCTATGGCTACACCTTC. Translation: CSANRGYGYTF.

The sample holds many counts of this clonotype. The chain joins TRBV6-1 to TRBJ2-2; 9 bases are shared with TRBD1. CDR3 size: 18 residues. V trimming: 4 bases; J trimming: 1 base; junction bases outside the gene matches: 10. CDR1 MNHNS and CDR2 SASEGT come from the germline V gene. In DNA form, the CDR3 reads TGTGCCAGCAGTGGTCCCGGGACAGGGAATGAGAACACCGGGGAGCTGTTTTTT. Its translation: CASSGPGTGNENTGELFF.